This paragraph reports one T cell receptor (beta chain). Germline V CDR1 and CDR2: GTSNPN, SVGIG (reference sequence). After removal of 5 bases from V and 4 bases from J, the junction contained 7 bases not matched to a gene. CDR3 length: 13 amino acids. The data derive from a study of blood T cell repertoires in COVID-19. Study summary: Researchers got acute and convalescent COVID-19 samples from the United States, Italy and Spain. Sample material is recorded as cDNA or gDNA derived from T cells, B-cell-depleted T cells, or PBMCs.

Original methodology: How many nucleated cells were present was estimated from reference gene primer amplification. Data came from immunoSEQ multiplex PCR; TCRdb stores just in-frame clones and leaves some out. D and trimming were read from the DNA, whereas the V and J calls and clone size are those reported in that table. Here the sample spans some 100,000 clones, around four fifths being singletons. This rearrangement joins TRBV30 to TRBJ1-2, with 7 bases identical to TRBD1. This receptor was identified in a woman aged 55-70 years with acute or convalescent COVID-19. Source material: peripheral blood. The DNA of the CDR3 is TGTGCCTGGGGTCCGACAGGGCTCTATGGCTACACCTTC. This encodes CAWGPTGLYGYTF. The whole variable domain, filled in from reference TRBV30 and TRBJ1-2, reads SQTIHQWPATLVQPVGSPLSLECTVEGTSNPNLYWYRQAAGRGLQLLFYSVGIGQISSEVPQNLSASRPQDRQFILSSKKLLLSDSGFYLCAWGPTGLYGYTFGSGTRLTVV.